This is a list of T cell receptor beta chains from one sample in a study of cytomegalovirus exposure and HLA in healthy donors. Method: immunoSEQ multiplex PCR; TCRdb's copy keeps in-frame clones and lacks some. The sample has some 150,000 clones, around three quarters seen once. The sample consisted of PBMCs. These receptors were collected from a woman aged 25-40 years in good health and CMV-seropositive. Each CDR3 is given with its conserved first and last residue. The D gene is left open where the match is weak. Part of the rows lack a size; the others show once, few, many or a class for expanded clones.

V: TRBV5-4; D: .; J: TRBJ1-1; size: few; CDR3: CASSLRVGAGSTEAFF; DNA: TGTGCCAGCAGCTTGAGGGTGGGGGCAGGGTCCACTGAAGCTTTCTTT
V: TRBV6-6; D: .; J: TRBJ1-1; size: few; CDR3: CASISEGGNTEAFF; DNA: TGTGCCAGCATCTCCGAAGGGGGAAACACTGAAGCTTTCTTT
V: TRBV6-1; D: .; J: TRBJ1-2; size: .; CDR3: CASSDRHYGYTF; DNA: TGTGCCAGCAGTGACAGGCACTATGGCTACACCTTC
V: TRBV5-1; D: TRBD2; J: TRBJ2-7; size: .; CDR3: CASSTETSGVDEQYF; DNA: TGCGCCAGCAGCACTGAGACTAGCGGGGTTGACGAGCAGTACTTC
V: TRBV7-6; D: TRBD2; J: TRBJ2-1; size: .; CDR3: CASSSTGTSGGAHNEQFF; DNA: TGTGCCAGCAGCTCCACCGGGACTAGCGGGGGGGCCCACAATGAGCAGTTCTTC
V: TRBV5-1; D: TRBD2; J: TRBJ2-1; size: few; CDR3: CASGPAGGRLNEQFF; DNA: TGCGCCAGCGGCCCAGCGGGGGGGCGCCTCAATGAGCAGTTCTTC
V: TRBV15; D: TRBD1; J: TRBJ1-4; size: .; CDR3: CATSVLTGVPNEKLFF; DNA: TGTGCCACCAGCGTACTGACAGGGGTACCTAATGAAAAACTGTTTTTT
V: TRBV10-2; D: .; J: TRBJ1-4; size: .; CDR3: CASSESWMGTSATNEKLFF; DNA: TGCGCCAGCAGTGAGTCATGGATGGGGACAAGTGCAACTAATGAAAAACTGTTTTTT
V: TRBV5-4; D: .; J: TRBJ1-4; size: .; CDR3: CASSLSTNEKLFF; DNA: TGTGCCAGCAGCTTGTCTACTAATGAAAAACTGTTTTTT
V: TRBV2; D: .; J: TRBJ1-1; size: .; CDR3: CASSGQPNTEAFF; DNA: TGTGCCAGCAGCGGACAGCCGAACACTGAAGCTTTCTTT
V: TRBV4-1; D: TRBD2; J: TRBJ2-7; size: .; CDR3: CASSRPTSGLSSYEQYF; DNA: TGCGCCAGCAGCCGCCCTACTAGCGGACTTTCTTCCTACGAGCAGTACTTC
V: TRBV6-5; D: .; J: TRBJ1-6; size: .; CDR3: CASSSPRTNYNSPLHF; DNA: TGTGCCAGCAGTTCTCCCCGGACAAATTATAATTCACCCCTCCACTTT
V: TRBV30; D: .; J: TRBJ2-2; size: once; CDR3: CAWLPNGANTGELFF; DNA: TGTGCCTGGCTTCCCAACGGAGCGAACACCGGGGAGCTGTTTTTT
V: TRBV7-2; D: TRBD2; J: TRBJ2-7; size: .; CDR3: CASSFGTSGWYEQYF; DNA: TGTGCCAGCAGCTTCGGGACTAGCGGGTGGTACGAGCAGTACTTC
V: TRBV28; D: .; J: TRBJ2-5; size: .; CDR3: CASSFGRVQETQYF; DNA: TGTGCCAGCAGTTTCGGCAGGGTACAAGAGACCCAGTACTTC
V: TRBV14; D: TRBD1; J: TRBJ2-3; size: few; CDR3: CASSPTDRVSTDTQYF; DNA: TGTGCCAGCAGCCCCACGGACAGGGTCAGCACAGATACGCAGTATTTT
V: TRBV27; D: .; J: TRBJ2-7; size: few; CDR3: CASSSGWGGALEQYF; DNA: TGTGCCAGCAGTTCCGGTTGGGGGGGGGCCTTGGAGCAGTACTTC
V: TRBV19; D: .; J: TRBJ1-1; size: .; CDR3: CASNSRQVGNTEAFF; DNA: TGTGCCAGTAATTCCCGACAGGTGGGGAACACTGAAGCTTTCTTT
V: TRBV7-2; D: .; J: TRBJ1-1; size: .; CDR3: CASSLLVNGEAFF; DNA: TGTGCCAGCAGCTTACTTGTTAACGGTGAAGCTTTCTTT
V: TRBV6-5; D: .; J: TRBJ1-1; size: .; CDR3: CASSKEGGWDEAFF; DNA: TGTGCCAGCAGCAAAGAAGGGGGTTGGGATGAAGCTTTCTTT
V: TRBV9; D: TRBD1; J: TRBJ1-1; size: .; CDR3: CASSVLTGFAEAFF; DNA: TGTGCCAGCAGCGTACTGACAGGGTTCGCTGAAGCTTTCTTT
V: TRBV15; D: .; J: TRBJ2-2; size: .; CDR3: CATNPHGQSGELFF; DNA: TGTGCCACCAACCCCCACGGACAGTCCGGGGAGCTGTTTTTT
V: TRBV29-1; D: .; J: TRBJ1-1; size: .; CDR3: CSAKGGVGNTEAFF; DNA: TGCAGCGCAAAGGGGGGGGTCGGGAACACTGAAGCTTTCTTT
V: TRBV7-9; D: .; J: TRBJ1-1; size: once; CDR3: CASSLGVMNTEAFF; DNA: TGTGCCAGCAGCTTAGGAGTAATGAACACTGAAGCTTTCTTT
V: TRBV30; D: TRBD1; J: TRBJ1-6; size: .; CDR3: CAWSGRGRRNSPLHF; DNA: TGTGCCTGGAGTGGGAGGGGGCGCCGGAATTCACCCCTCCACTTT
V: TRBV2; D: TRBD1; J: TRBJ1-1; size: .; CDR3: CASSVTGGTEAFF; DNA: TGTGCCAGCAGTGTGACAGGGGGCACTGAAGCTTTCTTT
V: TRBV15; D: .; J: TRBJ2-5; size: .; CDR3: CATSRDQGWETQYF; DNA: TGTGCCACCAGCAGAGACCAGGGGTGGGAGACCCAGTACTTC
V: TRBV6-1; D: .; J: TRBJ1-6; size: once; CDR3: CASSESLTWQSPLHF; DNA: TGTGCCAGCAGTGAATCCTTAACCTGGCAGTCACCCCTCCACTTT
V: TRBV9; D: TRBD1; J: TRBJ1-1; size: .; CDR3: CASSVLQGGTEAFF; DNA: TGTGCCAGCAGCGTACTACAGGGGGGCACTGAAGCTTTCTTT
V: TRBV29-1; D: TRBD1; J: TRBJ1-2; size: .; CDR3: CSVEEGGGANYGYTF; DNA: TGCAGCGTTGAAGAAGGAGGGGGCGCCAACTATGGCTACACCTTC
V: TRBV18; D: TRBD2; J: TRBJ2-7; size: .; CDR3: CASSLYRLAGGGEQYF; DNA: TGTGCCAGCTCACTCTACCGACTAGCGGGAGGAGGCGAGCAGTACTTC
V: TRBV4-3; D: .; J: TRBJ1-5; size: .; CDR3: CASSQGGDPGQPQHF; DNA: TGCGCCAGCAGCCAAGGGGGGGATCCGGGCCAGCCCCAGCATTTT
V: TRBV15; D: TRBD2; J: TRBJ2-1; size: .; CDR3: CATSRETSGGHNEQFF; DNA: TGTGCCACCAGCAGAGAGACTAGCGGGGGACACAATGAGCAGTTCTTC
V: TRBV6-6; D: .; J: TRBJ1-2; size: .; CDR3: CASSLDRFVNYGYTF; DNA: TGTGCCAGCAGCCTCGACAGATTCGTTAACTATGGCTACACCTTC
V: TRBV28; D: .; J: TRBJ1-5; size: .; CDR3: CASLSGGWSNQPQHF; DNA: TGTGCCAGCCTTTCGGGCGGGTGGAGCAATCAGCCCCAGCATTTT
V: TRBV5-1; D: .; J: TRBJ1-3; size: .; CDR3: CASSLRTGGNTIYF; DNA: TGCGCCAGCAGCTTAAGAACGGGGGGAAACACCATATATTTT
V: TRBV9; D: TRBD1; J: TRBJ1-5; size: .; CDR3: CILGDSHNQPQHF; DNA: TGTATACTGGGGGACAGTCACAATCAGCCCCAGCATTTT
V: TRBV7-6; D: .; J: TRBJ2-1; size: once; CDR3: CASSNPRSGGSYNEQFF; DNA: TGTGCCAGCAGCAATCCACGCAGTGGGGGGAGTTACAATGAGCAGTTCTTC
V: TRBV18; D: TRBD1; J: TRBJ2-2; size: .; CDR3: CASSTDRGHTNTGELFF; DNA: TGTGCCAGCTCCACAGACAGGGGGCATACTAACACCGGGGAGCTGTTTTTT
V: TRBV6-1; D: TRBD2; J: TRBJ2-3; size: .; CDR3: CASSELGGADTQYF; DNA: TGTGCCAGCAGTGAATTGGGGGGGGCAGATACGCAGTATTTT
V: TRBV27; D: .; J: TRBJ1-2; size: .; CDR3: CASSFQAGVNYGYTF; DNA: TGTGCCAGCAGTTTTCAAGCCGGGGTTAACTATGGCTACACCTTC
V: TRBV9; D: .; J: TRBJ1-1; size: .; CDR3: CASSGGMGTEAFF; DNA: TGTGCCAGCAGCGGCGGGATGGGCACTGAAGCTTTCTTT
V: TRBV27; D: TRBD2; J: TRBJ2-2; size: .; CDR3: CASSGLETSLAGELFF; DNA: TGTGCCAGCAGTGGACTCGAGACTAGCCTGGCCGGGGAGCTGTTTTTT
V: TRBV5-1; D: .; J: TRBJ2-1; size: .; CDR3: CASRIAPGGSYNEQFF; DNA: TGCGCCAGCAGAATAGCCCCCGGGGGATCCTACAATGAGCAGTTCTTC
V: TRBV30; D: .; J: TRBJ2-5; size: .; CDR3: CAWNKRGLQETQYF; DNA: TGTGCCTGGAACAAAAGGGGTCTGCAAGAGACCCAGTACTTC
V: TRBV9; D: TRBD1; J: TRBJ1-1; size: few; CDR3: CASSQTKTGTGLNTEAFF; DNA: TGTGCCAGCAGCCAAACCAAAACCGGGACAGGGTTGAACACTGAAGCTTTCTTT
V: TRBV29-1; D: .; J: TRBJ2-2; size: .; CDR3: CSGGNGELFF; DNA: TGCAGTGGGGGGAACGGGGAGCTGTTTTTT
V: TRBV5-4; D: .; J: TRBJ1-1; size: .; CDR3: CASSSPGFRRAEAFF; DNA: TGTGCCAGCAGCTCTCCGGGCTTCCGGAGGGCTGAAGCTTTCTTT
V: TRBV9; D: TRBD1; J: TRBJ2-7; size: .; CDR3: CASSATGSTYEQYF; DNA: TGTGCCAGCAGCGCGACAGGGTCGACCTACGAGCAGTACTTC
V: TRBV6-5; D: .; J: TRBJ2-1; size: .; CDR3: CASSSLAAHSYNEQFF; DNA: TGTGCCAGCAGTTCGTTAGCGGCCCACTCCTACAATGAGCAGTTCTTC
V: TRBV7-9; D: .; J: TRBJ2-7; size: few; CDR3: CASSLDQGGEQYF; DNA: TGTGCCAGCAGCTTAGACCAGGGTGGAGAGCAGTACTTC
V: TRBV5-1; D: .; J: TRBJ2-7; size: .; CDR3: CASSRGAGSYEQYF; DNA: TGCGCCAGCAGCCGGGGGGCAGGCAGCTACGAGCAGTACTTC
V: TRBV30; D: .; J: TRBJ1-3; size: .; CDR3: CAWSHGDTIYF; DNA: TGTGCCTGGAGCCATGGAGACACCATATATTTT
V: TRBV11-2; D: TRBD1; J: TRBJ1-2; size: .; CDR3: CASSSLTGKSYGYTF; DNA: TGTGCCAGCAGCTCACTGACAGGGAAGAGCTATGGCTACACCTTC